This entry describes one T cell receptor beta chain. Germline assignment: CDR1 SEHNR and CDR2 FQNEAQ (reference sequence). The CDR3 covers 13 residues. V was pared by 3 bases and J by 8 bases, with 13 bases between. The sample comes from a study of blood T cell repertoires in COVID-19. The wider study: Specimens from acute and convalescent COVID-19 originated in the United States, Italy and Spain.

In the original analysis: Using reference gene primer amplification, nucleated cell counts were estimated. TCRdb keeps only in-frame clones here, not all; method: immunoSEQ multiplex PCR. That table supplies the V and J calls and clone size; D and trimming were determined from the DNA. The data hold almost 350,000 clones, with roughly 89% observed a single time. The sequenced material came from peripheral blood. V usage is TRBV7-9 and J usage is TRBJ1-2; D gene ambiguous. This TCR derives from a woman aged 60 to 75 with COVID-19, enrolled during active disease. CDR3 DNA sequence: TGTGCCAGCAGCTTCTACTCAGGACTGGGCTACACCTTC. Protein: CASSFYSGLGYTF.